The T cell receptor beta chain described here comes from a study of T cell changes during pregnancy in multiple sclerosis. Measured with immunoSEQ multiplex PCR; TCRdb has only the in-frame clones, and not every one. The table shows just under 60,000 clones, with over 90% occurring only once. The CDR3 totals 16 residues. V was pared by 4 bases and J by 2 bases, with 17 bases between. This specimen was peripheral blood, taken in the first trimester of pregnancy. This clonotype was obtained from a female donor with multiple sclerosis, enrolled in a pregnancy study. V usage is TRBV23-1 and J usage is TRBJ1-2; a possible D gene is TRBD1 (5 bases). TRBV23-1 is annotated as an ORF whose role is uncertain. The CDR3 nucleotides are TGCGCCAGCAGTCCCATTATGGGGACTTCGAACTATGGCTACACCTTC. Its translation: CASSPIMGTSNYGYTF.